These T cell receptor beta chains were read from a single sample in a study of blood T cell repertoires in COVID-19. The data were produced by immunoSEQ multiplex PCR, yet TCRdb's version contains in-frame clones alone and is incomplete. The sample yields roughly 200,000 clones, approximately 80% seen once. Sequenced: peripheral blood. The receptors were sampled from a woman aged 50 to 60 with active or convalescent COVID-19. CDR3s leave out the opening cysteine and the closing phenylalanine or tryptophan. Size values are once, few and many counts, or a class for expanded clones, and some rows have none.

j_call	v_call	clone_size	cdr3_aa
TRBJ2-1	TRBV29-1	NA	SVEVLPYNEQF
TRBJ1-1	TRBV11-2	NA	ASSTDRAAEAF
TRBJ1-1	TRBV19	once	ASSIDGTGEAF
TRBJ2-2	TRBV7-2	NA	ASSLAGQGVGELF
TRBJ2-7	TRBV7-9	NA	ARRTSGSVHEQY
TRBJ2-1	TRBV6-2/TRBV6-3	NA	ASSYNSGRISEQF
TRBJ1-5	TRBV15	NA	ATSRPTLDRGDYSNQPQH
TRBJ2-5	TRBV18	NA	ASSPSRDRGETQY
TRBJ1-1	TRBV6-2/TRBV6-3	NA	ASNPSRGLGRNTEAF
TRBJ2-2	TRBV7-2	NA	ASSPYGELF
TRBJ1-4	TRBV6-4	few	ASSDSRRRRTNEKLF
TRBJ2-2	TRBV18	NA	ASSPPYGDTGELF
TRBJ1-2	TRBV5-4	NA	ASSPMGQVGDGYT
TRBJ2-5	TRBV6-1	NA	ASSEWTGPGETQY
TRBJ1-1	TRBV28	NA	ASKGFGALTLNTEAF
TRBJ2-3	TRBV4-2	NA	ASSQSTSGTTDTQY
TRBJ1-4	TRBV6-4	NA	ASRLGLNEKLF
TRBJ2-2	TRBV18	NA	ASSPPSGTGVTGELF
TRBJ2-6	TRBV6-6	NA	ASSYGGSSGANVLT
TRBJ1-5	TRBV19	NA	ASSIDRGTGGGQPQH
TRBJ2-1	TRBV5-1	NA	ASKPTGDEQF
TRBJ2-7	TRBV3-1/TRBV3-2	NA	ASSRTEAYEQY
TRBJ2-4	TRBV3-1/TRBV3-2	few	ASSRGTSKNIQY
TRBJ1-4	TRBV15	few	ATSSSGVREKLF
TRBJ2-5	TRBV30	NA	AWSVGGFDGQETQY
TRBJ2-3	TRBV4-1	NA	ASSIGTDTQY
TRBJ1-2	TRBV10-3	NA	AIRRDRAYGYT
TRBJ1-6	TRBV3-1/TRBV3-2	NA	ASSQVSGNSPLH
TRBJ2-5	TRBV30	NA	AWSVGVLETQY
TRBJ2-7	TRBV21-1	NA	ASSTECRDRGTYEQY
TRBJ2-1	TRBV10-3	few	AISESASYEQF
TRBJ1-2	TRBV18	NA	ASSPDSNSNYGYT
TRBJ2-2	TRBV11-1	NA	ASRGGSVNTGELF
TRBJ1-6	TRBV7-2	NA	ASSLSDVGRSPLH
TRBJ1-2	TRBV7-9	NA	ASSPWGRGQDYGYT
TRBJ2-2	TRBV5-1	few	ASRNSGINTGELF
TRBJ2-5	TRBV4-3	NA	ASSRDAGGVVETQY
TRBJ1-2	TRBV2	once	ASSVRTGGGFWDYGYT
TRBJ2-4	TRBV6-1	NA	ASSEMHSLKNIQY
TRBJ1-5	TRBV6-5	NA	ASRAGGVSNQPQH